These T cell receptor beta chains were read from a single sample in a study of shared clonotypes between healthy human individuals. Generated by immunoSEQ multiplex PCR, the TCRdb table keeps only in-frame clones and is missing some. Of some 1.1 million clones in the sample, about 80% were seen once. The sample comprised memory CD4+ T cells from PBMCs. These receptors all come from a man aged 18-30 years in good health. Some clones in this sample may be carry-over from other donors' samples. Both conserved end residues are part of each CDR3. Each record gives: V gene, J gene, CDR3 protein.

TRBV5-1	TRBJ2-3	CASSTGGVTDTQYF
TRBV19	TRBJ2-1	CASRTVAGAYNEQFF
TRBV19	TRBJ2-4	CASSILQGHKAKNIQYF
TRBV7-2	TRBJ2-2	CASSLPLSSGTLFF
TRBV7-2	TRBJ2-4	CASSTNRGGIQYF
TRBV9	TRBJ2-4	CASRSTVGAAKNIQYF
TRBV6-6	TRBJ2-1	CASSLGGAEQFF
TRBV7-3	TRBJ2-1	CASSLYAYNEQFF
TRBV11-2	TRBJ1-6	CASSLRIDSPLHF
TRBV18	TRBJ1-2	CASSPATGDYGYTF
TRBV30	TRBJ1-5	CAWSVLESNQPQHF
TRBV12-5	TRBJ1-1	CASGLLPGITEAFF
TRBV4-1	TRBJ2-7	CASSQRVGHEQYF
TRBV15	TRBJ1-5	CATSRGVGQPQHF
TRBV7-2	TRBJ2-7	CASSTRYQVQYF
TRBV5-1	TRBJ2-2	CASSLWGNEGDTGELFF
TRBV28	TRBJ1-3	CASSQGGRNTIYF
TRBV7-9	TRBJ1-1	CASSTGFNTEAFF
TRBV6-6	TRBJ2-1	CASNGISGITNEQFF
TRBV27	TRBJ1-5	CASSPSQGARPQHF
TRBV2	TRBJ1-2	CASTSRQEKIDYTF
TRBV30	TRBJ1-5	CAWSIGFNQPQHF
TRBV4-1	TRBJ2-1	CASSRGGGNYNEQFF
TRBV28	TRBJ1-4	CASRVETGGNEKLFF
TRBV7-9	TRBJ1-3	CASSLGLDSSGNTIYF
TRBV25-1	TRBJ2-1	CASSPGLAERIPPFF
TRBV7-7	TRBJ2-7	CASSQKGLGGRVQYF
TRBV5-4	TRBJ1-2	CASSLQGADYGYTF
TRBV7-2	TRBJ1-4	CASRNNEKLFF
TRBV4-1	TRBJ2-7	CASSHQSVASEEQYF
TRBV7-2	TRBJ2-7	CASSRPGGEQYF
TRBV28	TRBJ2-7	CASSSPTVTYEQYF
TRBV10-3	TRBJ2-4	CAIRSDRGDIQYF
TRBV4-2	TRBJ2-7	CASSQDLGNYEQYF
TRBV5-4	TRBJ2-1	CGWTGSYNEQFF
TRBV18	TRBJ1-3	CASSPQRAGFSGNTIYF
TRBV5-1	TRBJ2-3	CASSLSGVSTDTQYF
TRBV19	TRBJ2-2	CASSQGVVTGELFF
TRBV5-4	TRBJ2-5	CASSYAGAQETQYF
TRBV27	TRBJ2-7	CASSFSAPQRGSYEQYF
TRBV2	TRBJ2-7	CATRRGLASEQYF
TRBV5-1	TRBJ2-3	CASTLGTGLTDTQYF
TRBV9	TRBJ2-5	CASSVDRGGETQYF
TRBV10-3	TRBJ1-3	CAISDGGLSGNTIYF
TRBV5-1	TRBJ2-5	CASSLGAAQETQYF
TRBV6-6	TRBJ1-5	CASSSNTQGNQPQHF
TRBV19	TRBJ2-4	CATTGGHEEAKNIQYF
TRBV28	TRBJ1-3	CASSLPGNTIYF
TRBV7-3	TRBJ1-1	CASSLMGSNTEAFF
TRBV11-3	TRBJ2-2	CASTLSAGGGNTGELFF
TRBV7-8	TRBJ2-7	CASSLVGGTYEQYF
TRBV6-5	TRBJ2-7	CASSPIAGGRYEQYF
TRBV6-1	TRBJ2-3	CASSLRGGGGDTQYF
TRBV7-3	TRBJ2-3	CASSLRAGLGVSTDTQYF